Listed here is a single TCR beta chain. The sample is drawn from a study of technical replicates of blood from a few donors. Produced via immunoSEQ multiplex PCR; TCRdb's table is partial and in-frame only. This table holds about 89,000 clones, approximately 93% found once. The V gene's germline CDR1 is SNHLY and CDR2 FYNNEI. Trimming pared 4 bases from V and 1 base from J, leaving 7 bases between. The length of the CDR3 is 13 residues. The source is a human donor in good health. The gene calls are TRBV2 and TRBJ1-1; D is unclear. The material sequenced was T cells isolated from PBMCs. CDR3 residues: CASSVAPNTEAFF. The CDR3 DNA reads TGTGCCAGCAGTGTGGCTCCGAACACTGAAGCTTTCTTT.